This T cell receptor (beta chain) was captured in a study of blood T cells in healthy people across ages. As concerns this clonotype: Antigen specificity is unknown.

The authors ran a second PCR of about 6 to 12 cycles using a sample-barcoded 5' primer and a J-beta primer mix. A template-switch adaptor with 12 random nucleotides tagged each cDNA molecule. CDR3-containing paired-end reads numbered at least 2.5 million in each sample. A single record per CDR3 protein comes from TCRdb applying MiXCR to the 5' RACE reads. The repertoire consists of about 1.4 million distinct CDR3 sequences, with approximately 60% occurring once and the leading ten covering over 6.5%. The study, taken as a whole, reports: Both naive CD4+ cell counts and diversity were greater in long-lived donors than in aged donors.

CDR3 size: 15 residues. Germline CDR1 and CDR2: MNHEY and SMNVEV (reference sequence). The germline V and J ends were trimmed by 8 bases and 3 bases, with 19 bases remaining between them. The sequencing sample was made of blood. The V and J genes are TRBV27 and TRBJ2-5, with D possibly being TRBD1 (6 bases). This clonotype originated in a man between 18 and 29 years old in good health. This chain's CDR3 is CASASDRWGKETQYF. The CDR3 DNA sequence: TGTGCCAGCGCCTCCGACAGGTGGGGGAAAGAGACCCAGTACTTC.